This T cell receptor (beta chain) was retrieved from a study of shared clonotypes between healthy human individuals. Study as a whole: Researchers assigned three CD4 naive, three CD4 memory, two CD8 naive and one CD8 memory plate to each donor.

The CDR3 spans 17 residues. Findings and limits, study-wide: Only blood was sampled; tissue repertoires likely differ. The diversity represented, both genetic and in exposure history, was limited by few donors.

This table comes from immunoSEQ multiplex PCR, and its TCRdb copy is limited to in-frame clones, with some not included. The sample carries 950,000 to 1,100,000 clones, approximately 80% recorded once. As concerns this clone: Its antigen is as yet unknown.

The sequencing input was memory CD4+ T cells from PBMCs. The subset is: CD45RA-negative fraction. The chain carries TRBV1 and TRBJ2-7; the table's D call, TRBD1, was not checked against the DNA. TRBV1 is assigned pseudogene status. The sequence was collected from a young man in good health. Some clones in this sample may be carry-over from other donors' samples. In DNA, the CDR3 is TGCACCAGCAGCCAGGAAACGATAGGGGGCAGATCCTACGAGCAGTACTTC. It codes for CTSSQETIGGRSYEQYF.